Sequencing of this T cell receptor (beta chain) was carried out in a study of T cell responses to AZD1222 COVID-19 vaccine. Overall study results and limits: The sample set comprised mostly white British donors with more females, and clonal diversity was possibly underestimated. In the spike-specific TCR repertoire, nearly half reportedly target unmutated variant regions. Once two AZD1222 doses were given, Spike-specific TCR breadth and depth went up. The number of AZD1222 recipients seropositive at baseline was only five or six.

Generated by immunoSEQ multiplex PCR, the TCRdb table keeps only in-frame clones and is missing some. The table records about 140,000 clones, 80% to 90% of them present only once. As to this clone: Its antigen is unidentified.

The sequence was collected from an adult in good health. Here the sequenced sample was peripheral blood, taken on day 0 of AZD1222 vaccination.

The CDR3 reads CASSQDSRVEIRGYTF. CDR3 sequence (DNA): TGCGCCAGCAGCCAAGATTCGAGGGTTGAGATTCGAGGCTACACCTTC. The J gene is TRBJ1-2, the V gene TRBV4-1; D unclear. Germline V gene sequence: CDR1 MGHRA, CDR2 YSYEKL. V was pared by 0 bases and J by 8 bases, with 19 bases between. This CDR3 is 16 amino acids long.